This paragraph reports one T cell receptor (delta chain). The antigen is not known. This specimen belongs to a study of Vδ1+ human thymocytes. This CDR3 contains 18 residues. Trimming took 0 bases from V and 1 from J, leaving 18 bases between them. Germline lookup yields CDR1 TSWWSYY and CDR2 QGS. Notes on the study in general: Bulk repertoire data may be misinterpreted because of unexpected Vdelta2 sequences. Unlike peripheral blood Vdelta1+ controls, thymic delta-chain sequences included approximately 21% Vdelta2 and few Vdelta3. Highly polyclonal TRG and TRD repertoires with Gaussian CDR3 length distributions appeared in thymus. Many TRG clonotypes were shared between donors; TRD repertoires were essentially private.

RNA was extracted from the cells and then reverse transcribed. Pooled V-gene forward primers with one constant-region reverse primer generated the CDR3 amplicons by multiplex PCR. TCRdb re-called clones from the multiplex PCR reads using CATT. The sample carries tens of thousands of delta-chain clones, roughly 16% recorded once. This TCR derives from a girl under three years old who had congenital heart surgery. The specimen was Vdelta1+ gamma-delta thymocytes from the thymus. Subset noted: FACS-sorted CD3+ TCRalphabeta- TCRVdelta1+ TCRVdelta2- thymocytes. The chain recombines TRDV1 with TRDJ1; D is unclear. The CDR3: CALGELAWSRVPTDKLIF. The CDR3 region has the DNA TGTGCTCTTGGGGAACTAGCGTGGTCGAGGGTACCCACCGATAAACTCATCTTT.